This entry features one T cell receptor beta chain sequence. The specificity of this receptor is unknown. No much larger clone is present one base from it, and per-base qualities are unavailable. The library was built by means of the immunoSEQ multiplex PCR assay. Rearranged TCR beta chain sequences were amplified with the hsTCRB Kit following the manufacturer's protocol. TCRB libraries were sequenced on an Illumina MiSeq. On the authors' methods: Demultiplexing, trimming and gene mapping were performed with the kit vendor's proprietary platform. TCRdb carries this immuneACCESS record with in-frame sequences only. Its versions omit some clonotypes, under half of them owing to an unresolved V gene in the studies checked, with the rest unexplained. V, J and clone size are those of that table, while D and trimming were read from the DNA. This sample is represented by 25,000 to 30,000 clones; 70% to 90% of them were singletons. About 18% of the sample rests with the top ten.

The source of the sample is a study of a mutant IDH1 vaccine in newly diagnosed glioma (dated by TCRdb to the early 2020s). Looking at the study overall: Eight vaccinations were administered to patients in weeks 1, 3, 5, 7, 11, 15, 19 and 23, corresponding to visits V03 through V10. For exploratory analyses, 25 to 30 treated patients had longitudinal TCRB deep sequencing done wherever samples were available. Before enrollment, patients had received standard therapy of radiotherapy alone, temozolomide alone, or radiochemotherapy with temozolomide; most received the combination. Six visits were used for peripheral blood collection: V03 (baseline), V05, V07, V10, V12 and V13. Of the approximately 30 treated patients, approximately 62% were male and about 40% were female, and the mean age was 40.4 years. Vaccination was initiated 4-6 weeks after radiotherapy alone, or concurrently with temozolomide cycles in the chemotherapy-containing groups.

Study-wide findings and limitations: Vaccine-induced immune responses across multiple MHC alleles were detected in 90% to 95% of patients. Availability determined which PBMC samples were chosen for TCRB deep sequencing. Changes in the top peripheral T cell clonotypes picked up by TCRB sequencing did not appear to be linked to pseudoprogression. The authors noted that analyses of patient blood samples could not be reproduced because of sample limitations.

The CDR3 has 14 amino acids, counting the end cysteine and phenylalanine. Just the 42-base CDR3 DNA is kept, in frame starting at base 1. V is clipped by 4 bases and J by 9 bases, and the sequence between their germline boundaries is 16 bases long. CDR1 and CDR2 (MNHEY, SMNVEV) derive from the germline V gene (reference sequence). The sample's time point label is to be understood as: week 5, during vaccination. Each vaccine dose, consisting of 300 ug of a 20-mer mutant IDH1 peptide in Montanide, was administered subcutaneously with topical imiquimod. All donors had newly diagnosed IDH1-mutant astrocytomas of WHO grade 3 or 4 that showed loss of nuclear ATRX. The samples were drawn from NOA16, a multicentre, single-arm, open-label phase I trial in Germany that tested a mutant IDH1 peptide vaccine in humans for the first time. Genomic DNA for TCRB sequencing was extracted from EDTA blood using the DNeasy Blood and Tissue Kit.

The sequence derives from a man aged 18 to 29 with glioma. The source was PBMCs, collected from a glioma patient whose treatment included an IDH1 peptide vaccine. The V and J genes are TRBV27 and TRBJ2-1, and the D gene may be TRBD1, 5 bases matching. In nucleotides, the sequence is TGTGCCAGCAGTTCACTGGGGCCCCGCGTTGAGCAGTTCTTC. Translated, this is CASSSLGPRVEQFF.